The 17 T cell receptor beta chains reported below all come from one sample, sequenced in a study of PD-L1 blockade in urothelial cancer. Sequencing used immunoSEQ multiplex PCR; TCRdb keeps in-frame clones, though not all of them. Of about 43,000 clones listed, around 88% are singletons. Source: PBMCs, taken around atezolizumab (anti-PD-L1) treatment. The receptors derive from a man older than 75 with urothelial cancer.

The rearrangement joins TRBV7-2 to TRBJ1-1; D unclear. Germline lookup yields CDR1 SGHTA and CDR2 FQGNSA. This CDR3 contains 14 residues. Trimming removed 5 bases at V and 5 bases at J, with 15 bases between. The CDR3 DNA sequence: TGTGCCAGCAGCCTCGATATGGAGAGGACTGAAGCTTTCTTT. This gives the protein CASSLDMERTEAFF. The full variable domain, completed using reference TRBV7-2 and TRBJ1-1, is GAGVSQSPSNKVTEKGKDVELRCDPISGHTALYWYRQSLGQGLEFLIYFQGNSAPDKSGLPSDRFSAERTGGSVSTLTIQRTQQEDSAVYLCASSLDMERTEAFFGQGTRLTVV.

The chain employs TRBV27 and TRBJ2-7; unclear D gene. In germline, CDR1 is MNHEY, CDR2 SMNVEV (reference sequence). V lost 2 bases and J 0 bases, leaving 11 bases between the germline ends. The CDR3 is 15 amino acids. CDR3 DNA: TGTGCCAGCAGTTTAAAAGCGCCAAGCTCCTACGAGCAGTACTTC. Its translation: CASSLKAPSSYEQYF.

This chain joins TRBV7-8 and TRBJ1-3; D gene uncertain. Trimming shortened V by 1 base and J by 0 bases, and 7 bases separated the two germline ends. The germline V gene encodes CDR1 SGHVS and CDR2 FQNEAQ. The CDR3 sequence is 15 residues long. CDR3 amino acids: CASSLVGSSGNTIYF. For the CDR3, the DNA is TGTGCCAGCAGCTTAGTAGGGAGCTCTGGAAACACCATATATTTT.

The CDR3 coding sequence is TGCGCCAGCAGCCGTTACGGGGACAGGGGAGCCTACGAGCAGTACTTC. It codes for CASSRYGDRGAYEQYF. V gene TRBV4-1 combines with J gene TRBJ2-7; TRBD1 matches at 10 bases. Germline-derived CDR1 and CDR2 are MGHRA and YSYEKL. The CDR3 sequence is 16 residues long. V was pared by 4 bases and J by 2 bases, with 8 bases of the junction left unmatched.

The V gene is TRBV2, the J gene TRBJ2-7; 8 nucleotides agree with TRBD2. Germline V lookup: CDR1 SNHLY, CDR2 FYNNEI. V shed 3 bases, J shed 6 bases, and the junction held 10 bases outside the gene matches. This CDR3 comprises 15 residues. CDR3 sequence reads: CASSDPGTSSGEQYF. CDR3 DNA: TGTGCCAGCAGTGACCCCGGGACTAGTTCCGGCGAGCAGTACTTC.

The rearrangement uses TRBV5-1 and TRBJ2-3, with 10 bases that match TRBD2. Unmatched junction bases numbered 3, after V lost 4 bases and J lost 4 bases. The CDR3 runs 14 residues. From germline, CDR1 is SGHRS and CDR2 YFSETQ. The CDR3 sequence is CASSPGTSADTQYF. The CDR3 bases are TGCGCCAGCAGCCCGGGGACTAGCGCAGATACGCAGTATTTT.

The rearrangement uses TRBV7-2 and TRBJ2-7; TRBD1 might be the D (5 bases). With 4 bases removed from V and 0 bases from J, the gap between germline ends came to 10 bases. The CDR3 is 14 residues long. Germline CDR1 and CDR2: SGHTA and FQGNSA. The CDR3 reads CASSSRQISYEQYF. The CDR3 nucleotides are TGTGCCAGCAGCTCCCGACAGATCTCCTACGAGCAGTACTTC. Full variable domain (missing parts from reference TRBV7-2 and TRBJ2-7): GAGVSQSPSNKVTEKGKDVELRCDPISGHTALYWYRQSLGQGLEFLIYFQGNSAPDKSGLPSDRFSAERTGGSVSTLTIQRTQQEDSAVYLCASSSRQISYEQYFGPGTRLTVT.

This chain uses TRBV18 with TRBJ2-7; no clear D. Trimming took 0 bases from V and 3 from J, leaving 9 bases between them. This CDR3 spans 14 amino acids. The germline CDR1 and CDR2 sequences are KGHSH and LQKENI. For the CDR3, the DNA is TGTGCCAGCTCACCACCCGGGTTCGTCTACGAGCAGTACTTC. Translation gives CASSPPGFVYEQYF.

The V and J genes are TRBV6-5 and TRBJ1-1; D remains ambiguous. The CDR3 spans 16 residues. V was shortened by 0 bases and J by 2 bases, with 13 bases between the two germline ends. Looked up from germline, CDR1 is MNHEY and CDR2 is SVGAGI. CDR3 amino acids: CASSYSRVPVNTEAFF. Here the CDR3 DNA reads TGTGCCAGCAGTTACTCGCGGGTACCCGTTAACACTGAAGCTTTCTTT.

The chain uses TRBV29-1 and TRBJ2-1, with D perhaps matching TRBD2 (6 bases). V shed 4 bases and J shed 2 bases, with 15 bases lying between them. Germline lookup yields CDR1 SQVTM and CDR2 ANQGSEA. This CDR3 spans 15 amino acids. The CDR3 DNA reads TGCAGCGTTGGTTTCGCGGGGAATCCCTACAATGAGCAGTTCTTC. Its protein product is CSVGFAGNPYNEQFF.

V usage is TRBV6-5 and J usage is TRBJ1-1; 11 bases map to TRBD1. V trimming: 6 bases; J trimming: 5 bases; junction bases outside the gene matches: 8. The CDR3 covers 15 residues. Per germline, CDR1 MNHEY and CDR2 SVGAGI. The CDR3 sequence is CASRIRTGGGTEAFF. The CDR3 coding sequence is TGTGCCAGCAGAATCAGGACAGGGGGCGGGACTGAAGCTTTCTTT.

CDR3 region: CASRGYSSYEQYF. The DNA for the CDR3 is TGTGCCAGCAGAGGTTACAGCTCCTACGAGCAGTACTTC. The rearrangement links TRBV2 to TRBJ2-7, with D uncertain. CDR3 length: 13 amino acids. Trimming pared 6 bases from V and 0 bases from J, leaving 9 bases between. Germline CDR1 reads SNHLY; CDR2 reads FYNNEI.

This rearrangement joins TRBV5-6 to TRBJ2-1; D gene uncertain. Trimming stripped 2 bases from V and 3 bases from J, with 12 bases between. Germline V gene data show CDR1 as SGHDT and CDR2 as YYEEEE. There are 15 residues in the CDR3. The CDR3 here is CASSFQETVYNEQFF. In DNA form, the CDR3 reads TGTGCCAGCAGCTTTCAGGAAACTGTCTACAATGAGCAGTTCTTC.

The chain employs TRBV19 and TRBJ1-4; the D is unclear. V lost 7 bases to trimming and J lost 7 bases, with 13 bases between them. Per germline, CDR1 LNHDA and CDR2 SQIVND (reference sequence). This CDR3 region has 13 residues. In DNA, the CDR3 is TGTGCCAGTACCCGAAGGCAGGCTGAAAAACTGTTTTTT. Amino acid sequence: CASTRRQAEKLFF.

The J gene is TRBJ2-3, the V gene TRBV6-5; 7 bases align to TRBD2. The V and J ends lost 0 bases and 1 base, in that order; junction bases with no gene match: 4. CDR3 length equals 16 residues. Germline lookup yields CDR1 MNHEY and CDR2 SVGAGI. CDR3 sequence (DNA): TGTGCCAGCAGTTACTCGAGTCTAGCGGGCACAGATACGCAGTATTTT. Residues: CASSYSSLAGTDTQYF.

The CDR3 DNA reads TGTGCCAGCAGCGTAGGAGCTTCAGCTAGCTCCTACAATGAGCAGTTCTTC. This translates into CASSVGASASSYNEQFF. V is TRBV9 and J is TRBJ2-1; D not resolved. Trimming shortened V by 0 bases and J by 0 bases, and 13 bases separated the two germline ends. This CDR3 comprises 17 residues. Germline loops: CDR1 SGDLS, CDR2 YYNGEE.

The chain joins TRBV7-2 to TRBJ2-7; D perhaps matches TRBD1 (6 bases). The V end was cut by 5 bases, the J end by 0 bases, with 20 bases between. Germline lookup yields CDR1 SGHTA and CDR2 FQGNSA. The CDR3 has 17 amino acids. In nucleotides, the CDR3 is TGTGCCAGCAGCGTCTTACCTCCCGGGACATCCTCCTACGAGCAGTACTTC. Protein: CASSVLPPGTSSYEQYF. The full variable domain, in which reference TRBV7-2 and TRBJ2-7 provide the parts outside the CDR3, is GAGVSQSPSNKVTEKGKDVELRCDPISGHTALYWYRQSLGQGLEFLIYFQGNSAPDKSGLPSDRFSAERTGGSVSTLTIQRTQQEDSAVYLCASSVLPPGTSSYEQYFGPGTRLTVT.